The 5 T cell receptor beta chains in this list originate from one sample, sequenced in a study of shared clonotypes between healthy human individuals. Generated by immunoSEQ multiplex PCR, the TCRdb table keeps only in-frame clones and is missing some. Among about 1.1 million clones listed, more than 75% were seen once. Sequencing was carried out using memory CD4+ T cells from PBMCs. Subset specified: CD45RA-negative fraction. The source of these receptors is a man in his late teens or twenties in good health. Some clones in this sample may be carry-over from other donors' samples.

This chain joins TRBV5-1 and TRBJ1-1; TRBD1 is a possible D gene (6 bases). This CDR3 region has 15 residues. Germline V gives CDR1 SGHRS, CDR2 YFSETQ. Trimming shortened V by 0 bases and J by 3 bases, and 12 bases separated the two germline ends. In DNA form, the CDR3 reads TGCGCCAGCAGCTTGGCGCTCGAGGGGGACACTGAAGCTTTCTTT. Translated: CASSLALEGDTEAFF.

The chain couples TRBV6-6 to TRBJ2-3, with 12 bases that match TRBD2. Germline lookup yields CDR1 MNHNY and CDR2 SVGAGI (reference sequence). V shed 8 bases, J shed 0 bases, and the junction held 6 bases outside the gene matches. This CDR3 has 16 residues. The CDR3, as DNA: TGTGCCAGCCTACCTAGCGGGAGGGCAAGCACAGATACGCAGTATTTT. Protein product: CASLPSGRASTDTQYF.

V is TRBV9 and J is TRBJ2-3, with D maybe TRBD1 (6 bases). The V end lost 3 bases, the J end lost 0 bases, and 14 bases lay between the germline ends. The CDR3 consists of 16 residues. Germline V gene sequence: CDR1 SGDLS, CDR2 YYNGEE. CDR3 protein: CASSATQGRSTDTQYF. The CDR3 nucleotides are TGTGCCAGCAGCGCGACTCAGGGGAGAAGCACAGATACGCAGTATTTT.

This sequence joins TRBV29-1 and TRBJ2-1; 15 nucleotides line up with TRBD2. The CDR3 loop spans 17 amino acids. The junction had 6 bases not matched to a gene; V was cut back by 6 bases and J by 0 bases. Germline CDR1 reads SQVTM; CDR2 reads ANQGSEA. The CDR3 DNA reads TGCAGCGTAATCGGACTAGCGGGAGGGGGCTCCTACAATGAGCAGTTCTTC. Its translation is CSVIGLAGGGSYNEQFF.

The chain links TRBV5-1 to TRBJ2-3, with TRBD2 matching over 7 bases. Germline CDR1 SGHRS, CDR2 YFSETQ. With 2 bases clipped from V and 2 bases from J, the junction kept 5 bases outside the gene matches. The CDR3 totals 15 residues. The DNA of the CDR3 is TGCGCCAGCAGCTTCCCTAGCGGAGACACAGATACGCAGTATTTT. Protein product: CASSFPSGDTDTQYF.